This T cell receptor (beta chain) comes out of a study of CD8+CD57+ T cells in acquired aplastic anemia. Study outcomes and limitations: In CD8+ cells, Simpson's diversity showed no significant difference between patients and controls.

Details on this clonotype: Its antigen is not identified.

Looked up from germline, CDR1 is SQVTM and CDR2 is ANQGSEA. V gave up 3 bases and J gave up 7 bases, with 12 bases separating them. The CDR3 sequence is 12 residues long. Researchers used genomic DNA as the template to profile TCR beta VDJ and CDR3. TCRdb redid the calling of the reads with MiXCR, one entry per CDR3 protein. The sample consists of roughly 80,000 distinct CDR3 sequences, more than 40% of them appearing once. The sample comprised sorted CD4+, CD8+, or CD8+CD57+ T cells (not recorded which) from PBMCs. This TCR was sampled from a human donor in good health, serving as a control. This chain connects TRBV29-1 to TRBJ1-2; perhaps TRBD1 as D (6 bases). The CDR3 sequence: CSVEGRGGGYTF. DNA for the CDR3: TGCAGCGTTGAGGGCAGGGGAGGTGGCTACACCTTC.